One and the same sample provided the 26 T cell receptor beta chains below, sequenced in a study of OX40 agonist ivuxolimab in advanced cancers. Here immunoSEQ multiplex PCR was the method, and the copy in TCRdb shows in-frame clones only, minus some. The profile shows some 74,000 clones, over 75% of them singletons. The starting material was CD4+ or CD8+ T cells sorted from blood, obtained in a trial of the OX40 agonist ivuxolimab. These TCRs come from an adult with an advanced solid tumor such as melanoma, head and neck, liver or kidney cancer.

Here the CDR3 reads CASSLRDGGAQHF. The CDR3 coding sequence is TGTGCCAGCAGCTTACGGGACGGCGGGGCCCAGCATTTT. The chain couples TRBV7-9 to TRBJ1-5, with D tentatively TRBD1 (5 bases). The V gene lost 2 bases and the J gene lost 11 bases, with 13 bases spanning the gap. Germline V lookup: CDR1 SEHNR, CDR2 FQNEAQ (reference sequence). The CDR3 has 13 residues.

The gene calls are TRBV19 and TRBJ2-1; possibly TRBD2 for D (7 bases). This CDR3 contains 15 residues. In germline, CDR1 is LNHDA, CDR2 SQIVND (reference sequence). V dropped 4 bases and J dropped 8 bases, with 18 bases sitting between them. The CDR3 DNA follows: TGTGCCAGTAGTAGGGGGAGGGGGTGGATGGATGAGCAGTTCTTC. It specifies CASSRGRGWMDEQFF.

The V and J genes are TRBV5-1 and TRBJ1-1; D is perhaps TRBD1 (5 bases). The V end was cut by 4 bases, the J end by 6 bases, with 16 bases between. The CDR3 loop spans 14 amino acids. Germline values: CDR1 SGHRS, CDR2 YFSETQ. CDR3 amino acids: CASSAPEGVPEAFF. CDR3 coding DNA: TGCGCCAGCAGCGCCCCAGAAGGGGTTCCTGAAGCTTTCTTT.

The chain uses TRBV7-9 and TRBJ2-1, with 12 bases that match TRBD2. Unmatched junction bases numbered 8, after V lost 5 bases and J lost 0 bases. This CDR3 has 18 residues. The germline gives CDR1 SEHNR, CDR2 FQNEAQ (reference sequence). CDR3 sequence: CASSPTSGGPSSYNEQFF. The CDR3 DNA reads as TGTGCCAGCAGCCCAACTAGCGGGGGGCCGAGCTCCTACAATGAGCAGTTCTTC.

This chain uses TRBV18 with TRBJ2-3; D is possibly TRBD1 or TRBD2 (5 bases each). This CDR3 is 17 amino acids long. Deletions cut 1 base from V and 4 bases from J, with 18 bases between. The germline CDR1 and CDR2 sequences are KGHSH and LQKENI. CDR3 coding DNA: TGTGCCAGCTCACCACGTGGGAAAACGGGGACGGCAGATACGCAGTATTTT. It translates to CASSPRGKTGTADTQYF.

The chain links TRBV5-6 to TRBJ2-3, with D tentatively TRBD1 or TRBD2 (5 bases each). The germline V gene encodes CDR1 SGHDT and CDR2 YYEEEE. V gave up 4 bases and J gave up 3 bases, with 15 bases separating them. This CDR3 has 15 residues. CDR3 nucleotide sequence: TGTGCCAGCAGCCGAGGGGAGTTGGGGACAGATACGCAGTATTTT. It is translated as CASSRGELGTDTQYF.

The V call is TRBV28, the J call TRBJ1-5; no definite D call. The V and J ends lost 4 bases and 2 bases respectively, with 6 bases between them. Germline V gene lookup returns CDR1 MDHEN and CDR2 SYDVKM. The CDR3 consists of 13 residues. The DNA of the CDR3 is TGTGCCAGCAGTTCCCCAGGCAATCAGCCCCAGCATTTT. Encoded protein: CASSSPGNQPQHF.

This chain links TRBV5-1 with TRBJ1-4; D remains ambiguous. Trimming left V 4 bases short and J 4 bases short, with 14 bases between. The CDR3 covers 15 residues. Germline V lookup: CDR1 SGHRS, CDR2 YFSETQ. DNA for the CDR3: TGCGCCAGCAGCCCCTTATCGGGGAATAATGAAAAACTGTTTTTT. It specifies CASSPLSGNNEKLFF. Looking up the rest from reference TRBV5-1 and TRBJ1-4 gives the full variable domain: KAGVTQTPRYLIKTRGQQVTLSCSPISGHRSVSWYQQTPGQGLQFLFEYFSETQRNKGNFPGRFSGRQFSNSRSEMNVSTLELGDSALYLCASSPLSGNNEKLFFGSGTQLSVL.

This clone came up once. This chain uses TRBV6-6 with TRBJ2-7; 7 nucleotides agree with TRBD2. The CDR3 spans 16 residues. Trimming took 0 bases from V and 7 from J; bases not matched to a gene: 12. Germline values: CDR1 MNHNY, CDR2 SVGAGI (reference sequence). For the CDR3, the DNA is TGTGCCAGCAGTTACTCGAGCCTAGCGGCATCCAGGGAGCAGTACTTC. It translates to CASSYSSLAASREQYF.

This clone was picked up one time. The chain carries TRBV5-3 and TRBJ1-5, with TRBD1 as a possible D gene (5 bases). TRBV5-3 qualifies as an ORF whose function is uncertain. CDR3 size: 17 residues. The V end lost 6 bases, the J end lost 4 bases, and 23 bases lay between the germline ends. The CDR3 bases are TGTGCCAGAACCCTCTTGAAACGTAGGGGTTCAAATCAGCCCCAGCATTTT. This codes for CARTLLKRRGSNQPQHF.

V and J are TRBV10-3 and TRBJ2-3, with 11 bases matching TRBD2. V lost 2 bases to trimming and J lost 6 bases; unmatched junction nucleotides: 4. CDR1 ENHRY and CDR2 SYGVKD come from the germline V gene. The CDR3 contains 15 residues. CDR3 nucleotides: TGTGCCATCAGTGAGGGGGGACTAGCGGCGGATACGCAGTATTTT. Translating it yields CAISEGGLAADTQYF.

The V call is TRBV2, the J call TRBJ2-5; either TRBD1 or TRBD2 may fit D (7 bases each). CDR1 is SNHLY, CDR2 FYNNEI, per germline. The ends were cut back, 4 bases at V and 7 bases at J, with 16 bases in the middle. The CDR3 runs to 14 residues. CDR3 protein: CASSGAGGRGTQYF. The DNA for the CDR3 is TGTGCCAGCAGTGGGGCAGGGGGGAGGGGGACCCAGTACTTC.

The count of this clone is one. The chain combines TRBV28 with TRBJ2-1, with D unresolved. Trimming stripped 8 bases from V and 4 bases from J, with 6 bases between. Germline CDR1 reads MDHEN; CDR2 reads SYDVKM. The CDR3 runs 11 residues. The CDR3 DNA sequence: TGTGCCAGCGGGATTTACAATGAGCAGTTCTTC. Translating it yields CASGIYNEQFF.

The chain employs TRBV4-2 and TRBJ1-1; 8 nucleotides align to TRBD1. Germline-derived CDR1 and CDR2 are LGHNA and YNFKEQ. V lost 5 bases and J lost 3; bases outside the gene matches: 8. The CDR3 is 15 amino acids. This CDR3 reads CASSARQGWDTEAFF. The CDR3 DNA reads TGTGCCAGCAGCGCCCGACAGGGGTGGGACACTGAAGCTTTCTTT.

The chain is built from TRBV6-1 and TRBJ1-5; weak D call: TRBD1 (6 bases). The CDR3 consists of 14 residues. V lost 7 bases, J lost 6 bases, and 16 bases lay in between. Germline V gene sequence: CDR1 MNHNS, CDR2 SASEGT. The CDR3 sequence is CASKITGSGQPQHF. The CDR3 DNA follows: TGTGCCAGCAAGATTACAGGGTCAGGTCAGCCCCAGCATTTT.

This sequence joins TRBV4-2 and TRBJ1-1, with D possibly TRBD1 on 5 matching bases. Germline CDR1 LGHNA, CDR2 YNFKEQ. The CDR3 runs to 13 residues. Trimming shortened V by 5 bases and J by 1 base, and 8 bases separated the two germline ends. The CDR3 region has the DNA TGTGCCAGCAGCGGGGCTGAGAACACTGAAGCTTTCTTT. Residues: CASSGAENTEAFF.

This chain uses TRBV2 with TRBJ2-1; the match to TRBD2 covers 14 bases. V lost 1 base and J lost 2; bases outside the gene matches: 4. The length of the CDR3 is 18 residues. Germline V gene data show CDR1 as SNHLY and CDR2 as FYNNEI. The CDR3 DNA reads as TGTGCCAGCAGTGAAGAAAGACTAGCGGGAGGGGCCTACAATGAGCAGTTCTTC. It translates to CASSEERLAGGAYNEQFF.

The V gene is TRBV25-1, the J gene TRBJ1-6, with D perhaps matching TRBD1 (5 bases). The CDR3 length is 13 residues. Germline CDR1 and CDR2: MGHDK and SYGVNS. Trimming took 2 bases from V and 8 from J, leaving 7 bases between them. The CDR3 nucleotides are TGTGCCAGCAGTGAACGACAGTATTCACCCCTCCACTTT. Its translation: CASSERQYSPLHF.

J is TRBJ1-5 and V is TRBV27; TRBD1 matches 10 bases. V lost 6 bases to trimming and J lost 2 bases; unmatched junction nucleotides: 10. The CDR3 has 17 residues. Germline V gene sequence: CDR1 MNHEY, CDR2 SMNVEV (reference sequence). CDR3 coding DNA: TGTGCCAGCAGCCCCGACAGGGGGCCGTTCGGCAATCAGCCCCAGCATTTT. This gives the protein CASSPDRGPFGNQPQHF.

This chain links TRBV4-1 with TRBJ1-2; D remains unclear. This CDR3 region has 15 residues. The V and J ends lost 4 bases and 0 bases respectively, with 12 bases between them. Germline CDR1 is MGHRA and CDR2 is YSYEKL. The CDR3 nucleotides read TGCGCCAGCAGCCCCCACGCAGGAGCTAACTATGGCTACACCTTC. This encodes CASSPHAGANYGYTF.

This chain uses TRBV19 with TRBJ1-5; 7 bases are shared with TRBD1. The germline V gene encodes CDR1 LNHDA and CDR2 SQIVND (reference sequence). This CDR3 is 16 amino acids long. The J segment lost 1 base and the V segment lost 1 base, leaving 4 bases of the junction unmatched. Here the CDR3 reads CASSIAPQGSNQPQHF. DNA for the CDR3: TGTGCCAGTAGTATAGCCCCACAGGGGAGCAATCAGCCCCAGCATTTT.

This rearrangement joins TRBV11-2 to TRBJ2-4; possible D gene TRBD1, 6 bases. This CDR3 contains 17 residues. Germline CDR1 is SGHAT and CDR2 is FQNNGV. Trimming removed 4 bases from V and 0 bases from J, with 16 bases in between. In DNA, the CDR3 is TGTGCCAGCAGCTCGCAGACAGGAATAGTAGCCAAAAACATTCAGTACTTC. This encodes CASSSQTGIVAKNIQYF.

This chain links TRBV5-6 with TRBJ1-6; D may be TRBD1 (5 bases). Germline V gene sequence: CDR1 SGHDT, CDR2 YYEEEE. With 2 bases removed from V and 7 bases from J, the gap between germline ends came to 13 bases. The CDR3 sequence is 15 residues long. CDR3 residues: CASSFMGRENSPLHF. CDR3 DNA sequence: TGTGCCAGCAGCTTTATGGGCAGGGAAAATTCACCCCTCCACTTT.

In its sample, this clone was seen a few times. The chain is built from TRBV6-5 and TRBJ2-7; 11 positions match TRBD1. This CDR3 region has 13 residues. The J segment lost 5 bases and the V segment lost 6 bases, leaving 3 bases of the junction unmatched. CDR1 is MNHEY, CDR2 SVGAGI, per germline. The CDR3 nucleotides read TGTGCCAGCAGGGGGACAGGGGGGAACGAGCAGTACTTC. Encoded protein: CASRGTGGNEQYF.

J is TRBJ1-3 and V is TRBV5-6; a weak D match, TRBD1 (5 bases). CDR1 is SGHDT and CDR2 is YYEEEE in the germline V gene. This CDR3 has 17 amino acids. Trimming shortened V by 0 bases and J by 0 bases, and 13 bases separated the two germline ends. The CDR3 DNA reads as TGTGCCAGCAGCTTGGCGGACATTTTTAGCTCTGGAAACACCATATATTTT. Its protein is CASSLADIFSSGNTIYF.

In this sample, this clone turned up once. The V gene is TRBV11-2, the J gene TRBJ2-5; 10 positions agree with TRBD2. Near its end, the DNA agrees better with TRBJ2-7, so the J call may be wrong. This CDR3 spans 15 amino acids. CDR1 is SGHAT and CDR2 is FQNNGV in the germline V gene. DNA for the CDR3: TGTGCCAGCAGCCGCCCTAGCGGGAGATCCTACGAGCAGTACTTC. Protein sequence: CASSRPSGRSYEQYF.